The 31 T cell receptor beta chains below were found in one sample sequenced in a study of shared clonotypes between healthy human individuals. Assay: immunoSEQ multiplex PCR; the TCRdb copy retains only in-frame clones and omits some. The table lists about 680,000 clones, 73% of them singletons. Sequenced sample: memory CD4+ T cells sorted from blood. Documented subset: CD45RA-negative fraction. All receptors derive from a woman between 25 and 40 years old in good health.

This clone was counted only a few times. V is TRBV25-1 and J is TRBJ1-2; no reliable D call. The CDR3 runs to 14 residues. V was trimmed by 3 bases and J by 7 bases, leaving 15 bases between them. In germline, CDR1 is MGHDK, CDR2 SYGVNS. CDR3 in amino acids: CASSEAHPVSGYTF. CDR3 nucleotides: TGTGCCAGCAGTGAGGCCCACCCGGTATCTGGCTACACCTTC.

Concerning this clone itself: Additional DNA sequences in this sample encode the identical CDR3. This chain joins TRBV18 and TRBJ2-3; D might be TRBD2 (5 bases). Trimming stripped 3 bases from V and 0 bases from J, with 7 bases between. The CDR3 is 14 amino acids. Germline V gene sequence: CDR1 KGHSH, CDR2 LQKENI. The CDR3 DNA reads as TGTGCCAGCTCACCGAGCGGCAGCACAGATACGCAGTATTTT. It encodes CASSPSGSTDTQYF.

This chain uses TRBV5-6 with TRBJ1-5; 8 bases match TRBD1. The length of the CDR3 is 17 residues. CDR1 and CDR2 (germline): SGHDT, YYEEEE. V lost 4 bases, J lost 5 bases, and 14 bases stayed unmatched. The CDR3 nucleotides are TGTGCCAGCAGCGCAATAGGACAGGGCGATCCTTATCAGCCCCAGCATTTT. Translated: CASSAIGQGDPYQPQHF.

The gene calls are TRBV2 and TRBJ1-2, with D perhaps matching TRBD1 (5 bases). This CDR3 has 15 residues. CDR1 and CDR2 (germline): SNHLY, FYNNEI. Trimming cost V 5 bases and J 4 bases, with 17 bases left between them. CDR3 DNA sequence: TGTGCCAGCAGTCGGCGAGCCCAGGGCTTCTATGGCTACACCTTC. Residues: CASSRRAQGFYGYTF.

The V and J genes are TRBV28 and TRBJ2-1; no firm D call. Germline-derived CDR1 and CDR2 are MDHEN and SYDVKM. CDR3 length: 12 amino acids. The V end was cut by 4 bases, the J end by 2 bases, with 3 bases between. CDR3 sequence (DNA): TGTGCCAGCAGTTGGGCCTACAATGAGCAGTTCTTC. Residues: CASSWAYNEQFF.

The chain carries TRBV30 and TRBJ1-1; no firm D call. CDR1 and CDR2 (germline): GTSNPN, SVGIG (reference sequence). V lost 0 bases, J lost 8 bases, and 10 bases lay in between. The CDR3 is 12 amino acids. CDR3 amino acids: CAWSVKAPEAFF. CDR3 bases: TGTGCCTGGAGTGTAAAAGCGCCCGAAGCTTTCTTT.

The CDR3 DNA is TGTGCCAGTAACGACAGGGCTGGGAGCAATCAGCCCCAGCATTTT. Translating it yields CASNDRAGSNQPQHF. The V call is TRBV19, the J call TRBJ1-5, with TRBD1 matching 7 bases. This CDR3 is 15 amino acids long. Germline V lookup: CDR1 LNHDA, CDR2 SQIVND (reference sequence). Unmatched junction bases numbered 7, after V lost 7 bases and J lost 1 base.

This clone appeared once. The chain carries TRBV30 and TRBJ1-1, with 8 bases that match TRBD1. The CDR3 loop spans 13 amino acids. V lost 3 bases and J lost 6; bases outside the gene matches: 6. From germline, CDR1 is GTSNPN and CDR2 SVGIG (reference sequence). The CDR3 DNA sequence: TGTGCCTGGAGAGGACAGGGTAACGCTGAAGCTTTCTTT. Encoded protein: CAWRGQGNAEAFF.

V usage is TRBV7-9 and J usage is TRBJ2-7; the match to TRBD1 covers 8 bases. With V trimmed by 10 bases and J by 5 bases, 7 bases remained unmatched. The CDR3 sequence is 12 residues long. Germline V gene sequence: CDR1 SEHNR, CDR2 FQNEAQ (reference sequence). The CDR3 region is CANGQGLHEQYF. The DNA of the CDR3 is TGTGCCAACGGACAGGGTCTCCACGAGCAGTACTTC.

This clone appeared a few times. The chain is built from TRBV6-1 and TRBJ1-2; possibly TRBD1 for D (6 bases). Germline V gene sequence: CDR1 MNHNS, CDR2 SASEGT. This CDR3 is 14 amino acids long. V lost 0 bases, J lost 7 bases, and 12 bases lay in between. The DNA for the CDR3 is TGTGCCAGCAGTGAAGCGGCAGGGGCGGGTGGCTACACCTTC. This codes for CASSEAAGAGGYTF.

This chain uses TRBV5-5 with TRBJ2-7, with 8 bases fitting TRBD1. From germline, CDR1 is SGHKS and CDR2 YYEKEE (reference sequence). J gave up 0 bases and V 3 bases, and 14 bases lay outside the gene matches. This CDR3 region has 18 residues. CDR3 DNA: TGTGCCAGCAGCTATACCAGAGACGGGACAGGTAGCTCCTACGAGCAGTACTTC. Translating it yields CASSYTRDGTGSSYEQYF.

The count of this clone is one. This CDR3 reads CASSLPGLAAYNEQFF. CDR3 DNA sequence: TGTGCCAGCAGCTTACCGGGACTAGCGGCATACAATGAGCAGTTCTTC. J is TRBJ2-1 and V is TRBV7-6; the match to TRBD2 covers 11 bases. Germline CDR1 reads SGHVS; CDR2 reads FNYEAQ. The V gene end was trimmed by 2 bases and the J gene end by 4 bases; junction bases not matched to a gene: 4. This CDR3 spans 16 amino acids.

This clone appeared a single time. V is TRBV7-8 and J is TRBJ2-7; D tentatively fits TRBD1 or TRBD2 (5 bases each). Trimming removed 3 bases at V and 2 bases at J, with 8 bases between. This CDR3 is built from 13 residues. In germline, CDR1 is SGHVS, CDR2 FQNEAQ. This CDR3 is CASSLQGPYEQYF. CDR3 coding DNA: TGTGCCAGCAGCTTGCAGGGACCCTACGAGCAGTACTTC.

The rearrangement links TRBV28 to TRBJ1-1, with D unclear. CDR1 is MDHEN, CDR2 SYDVKM, per germline. The CDR3 is 14 residues long. V was trimmed by 6 bases and J by 4 bases, leaving 15 bases between them. CDR3 nucleotides: TGTGCCAGCAGCGCAGACCCCGCTTCCACTGAAGCTTTCTTT. Its translation is CASSADPASTEAFF.

This chain links TRBV6-6 with TRBJ2-3, with 7 bases identical to TRBD1. CDR1 MNHNY and CDR2 SVGAGI come from the germline V gene (reference sequence). The CDR3 loop spans 14 amino acids. V gave up 6 bases and J gave up 2 bases; unmatched junction bases: 5. CDR3 sequence: CASRLRGTTDTQYF. Written as DNA, the CDR3 is TGTGCCAGCAGGCTCAGGGGGACCACAGATACGCAGTATTTT.

The chain combines TRBV10-3 with TRBJ1-3, with 8 positions matching TRBD1. Germline CDR1 is ENHRY and CDR2 is SYGVKD. V shed 4 bases and J 3 bases; nucleotides not matched to a gene: 11. This CDR3 contains 17 residues. The CDR3 protein is CAISGTGTDFIGNTIYF. CDR3 bases: TGTGCCATCAGTGGGACAGGGACGGACTTTATTGGAAACACCATATATTTT.

This clone was counted ten times or more. Distinct nucleotide sequences in the sample also encode this CDR3. This rearrangement joins TRBV27 to TRBJ2-7; TRBD1 is a possible D gene (6 bases). This CDR3 has 14 residues. Germline assignment: CDR1 MNHEY and CDR2 SMNVEV (reference sequence). With 3 bases removed from V and 4 bases from J, the gap between germline ends came to 13 bases. The CDR3 DNA follows: TGTGCCAGCAGTTTCAGCCAGGGGCCATACGAGCAGTACTTC. Protein sequence: CASSFSQGPYEQYF.

In nucleotides, the CDR3 is TGCGCCAGCAGCTATCTAGCGGGAGTGATCTATGAGCAGTTCTTC. This codes for CASSYLAGVIYEQFF. This rearrangement joins TRBV5-1 to TRBJ2-1, with 10 bases matching TRBD2. The CDR3 extends over 15 amino acids. CDR1 SGHRS and CDR2 YFSETQ come from the germline V gene. V lost 3 bases, J lost 8 bases, and 8 bases stayed unmatched.

The V and J genes are TRBV27 and TRBJ2-2, with D tentatively TRBD1 (5 bases). Germline-derived CDR1 and CDR2 are MNHEY and SMNVEV (reference sequence). The CDR3 loop spans 15 amino acids. V was shortened by 3 bases and J by 5 bases, with 13 bases between the two germline ends. The CDR3, as DNA: TGTGCCAGCAGTTTTTCAGGGCGGTGGACCGGGGAGCTGTTTTTT. This encodes CASSFSGRWTGELFF.

This clone has a handful of counts. The chain employs TRBV5-1 and TRBJ2-2, with D hard to call. Germline CDR1 is SGHRS and CDR2 is YFSETQ. This CDR3 region has 15 residues. V was pared by 0 bases and J by 7 bases, with 13 bases between. CDR3 sequence: CASSLGAVNHGELFF. In DNA form, the CDR3 reads TGCGCCAGCAGCTTGGGTGCAGTGAACCACGGGGAGCTGTTTTTT.

The rearrangement joins TRBV10-3 to TRBJ1-5; maybe TRBD1 (5 bases). Per the germline V gene, CDR1 is ENHRY and CDR2 is SYGVKD. The CDR3 is 14 residues long. V lost 6 bases to trimming and J lost 0 bases, with 9 bases between them. The DNA of the CDR3 is TGTGCCATCAGCCATGACAGTAGCAATCAGCCCCAGCATTTT. Its protein product is CAISHDSSNQPQHF.

This clone was observed at least ten times. V usage is TRBV2 and J usage is TRBJ2-6; maybe TRBD2 (6 bases). The CDR3 covers 16 residues. Trimming took 1 base from V and 10 from J, leaving 17 bases between them. The germline gives CDR1 SNHLY, CDR2 FYNNEI. The CDR3 bases are TGTGCCAGCAGTGAAGGGGTGGCGGGGACCAAAAACGTCCTGACTTTC. Translated: CASSEGVAGTKNVLTF. The full variable domain, rest sourced from reference TRBV2 and TRBJ2-6, is EPEVTQTPSHQVTQMGQEVILRCVPISNHLYFYWYRQILGQKVEFLVSFYNNEISEKSEIFDDQFSVERPDGSNFTLKIRSTKLEDSAMYFCASSEGVAGTKNVLTFGAGSRLTVL.

The chain employs TRBV20-1 and TRBJ1-1; D ambiguous. This CDR3 has 11 amino acids. The ends were cut back, 5 bases at V and 6 bases at J, with 10 bases in the middle. The germline V gene has CDR1 DFQATT and CDR2 SNEGSKA (reference sequence). DNA for the CDR3: TGCAGTGCTCTGGACGGGGCTGAAGCTTTCTTT. Translating gives CSALDGAEAFF.

V gene TRBV7-2 combines with J gene TRBJ2-5; the D is unclear. Trimming shortened V by 3 bases and J by 3 bases, and 14 bases separated the two germline ends. CDR1 SGHTA and CDR2 FQGNSA come from the germline V gene. The CDR3 is made up of 15 amino acids. CDR3 sequence (DNA): TGTGCCAGCAGCTTGGGCCCAACGGCGAAAGAGACCCAGTACTTC. This encodes CASSLGPTAKETQYF.

The sample holds one count of this clone. The rearrangement joins TRBV27 to TRBJ2-3; D unclear. The CDR3 extends over 14 amino acids. Germline-derived CDR1 and CDR2 are MNHEY and SMNVEV (reference sequence). With 6 bases removed from V and 0 bases from J, the gap between germline ends came to 10 bases. The CDR3 coding sequence is TGTGCCAGCAGATTTACAGTTAGCACAGATACGCAGTATTTT. Its protein product is CASRFTVSTDTQYF.

V gene TRBV6-1 combines with J gene TRBJ2-7; 9 positions match TRBD1. Looked up from germline, CDR1 is MNHNS and CDR2 is SASEGT. The CDR3 totals 14 residues. V was pared by 6 bases and J by 1 base, with 4 bases of the junction left unmatched. CDR3 residues: CASRDRGPSYEQYF. CDR3 coding DNA: TGTGCCAGCAGGGACAGGGGCCCTTCCTACGAGCAGTACTTC.

The chain couples TRBV2 to TRBJ2-2; D is unresolved. V lost 6 bases to trimming and J lost 1 base, with 9 bases between them. This CDR3 contains 14 residues. The germline CDR1 and CDR2 sequences are SNHLY and FYNNEI. CDR3 DNA sequence: TGTGCCAGCAGCAGAGAAAGGAACACCGGGGAGCTGTTTTTT. Its protein product is CASSRERNTGELFF.

The chain uses TRBV28 and TRBJ1-3; D is uncertain. V was pared by 7 bases and J by 0 bases, with 10 bases between. The CDR3 covers 14 residues. Germline V gives CDR1 MDHEN, CDR2 SYDVKM. This CDR3 reads CASTAGGSGNTIYF. In DNA form, the CDR3 reads TGTGCCAGCACCGCGGGAGGCTCTGGAAACACCATATATTTT.

This rearrangement joins TRBV28 to TRBJ2-1, with TRBD2 matching over 8 bases. Trimming removed 7 bases from V and 4 bases from J; junction bases left unmatched: 3. There are 13 residues in the CDR3. CDR1 is MDHEN, CDR2 SYDVKM, per germline. The CDR3 nucleotides are TGTGCCAGCAACGGGAGGGAGTACAATGAGCAGTTCTTC. This sequence encodes CASNGREYNEQFF.

A single count supports this clone. The rearrangement links TRBV5-4 to TRBJ1-5; D gene ambiguous. CDR1 SGHNT and CDR2 YYREEE come from the germline V gene (reference sequence). The CDR3 has 12 amino acids. V dropped 0 bases and J dropped 9 bases, with 7 bases sitting between them. The CDR3 DNA follows: TGTGCCAGCAGCTTGGCCGAGGGGCCCCAGCATTTT. Translated: CASSLAEGPQHF.

This clone was seen just once. The rearrangement joins TRBV30 to TRBJ1-1; D gene unclear. V was trimmed by 3 bases and J by 1 base, leaving 15 bases between them. This CDR3 is built from 15 residues. Per germline, CDR1 GTSNPN and CDR2 SVGIG (reference sequence). CDR3 sequence (DNA): TGTGCCTGGAGCCCGATAAAGTCCGCGAACACTGAAGCTTTCTTT. This encodes CAWSPIKSANTEAFF.